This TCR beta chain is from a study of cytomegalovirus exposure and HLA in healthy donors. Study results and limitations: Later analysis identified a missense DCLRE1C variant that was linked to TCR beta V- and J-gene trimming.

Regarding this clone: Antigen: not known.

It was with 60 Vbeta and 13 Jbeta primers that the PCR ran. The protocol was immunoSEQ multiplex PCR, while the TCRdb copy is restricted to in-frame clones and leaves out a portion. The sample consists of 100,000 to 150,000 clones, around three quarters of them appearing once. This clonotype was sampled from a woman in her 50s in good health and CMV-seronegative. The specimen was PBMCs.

CDR3 protein: CATSRAGAVGYEQYF. The CDR3 DNA reads as TGTGCCACCAGCAGAGCAGGGGCGGTGGGCTACGAGCAGTACTTC. J is TRBJ2-7 and V is TRBV15; weak D call: TRBD1 (6 bases). Trimming removed 1 base from V and 3 bases from J, with 13 bases in between. The CDR3 is 15 residues long. CDR1 LNHNV and CDR2 YYDKDF come from the germline V gene (reference sequence).